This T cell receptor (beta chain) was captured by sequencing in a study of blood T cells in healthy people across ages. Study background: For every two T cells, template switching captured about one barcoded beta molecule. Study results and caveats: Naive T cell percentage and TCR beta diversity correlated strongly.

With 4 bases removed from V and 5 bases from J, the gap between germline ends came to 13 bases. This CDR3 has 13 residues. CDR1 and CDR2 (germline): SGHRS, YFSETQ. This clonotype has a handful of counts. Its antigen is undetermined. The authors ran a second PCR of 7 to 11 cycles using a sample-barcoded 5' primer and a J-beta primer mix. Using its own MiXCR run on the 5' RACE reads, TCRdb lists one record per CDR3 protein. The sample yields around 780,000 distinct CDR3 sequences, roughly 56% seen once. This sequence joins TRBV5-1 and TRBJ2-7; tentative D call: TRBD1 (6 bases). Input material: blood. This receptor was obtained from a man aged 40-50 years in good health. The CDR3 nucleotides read TGCGCCAGCAGCCCAGGGGTTTCGGACGAGCAGTACTTC. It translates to CASSPGVSDEQYF.